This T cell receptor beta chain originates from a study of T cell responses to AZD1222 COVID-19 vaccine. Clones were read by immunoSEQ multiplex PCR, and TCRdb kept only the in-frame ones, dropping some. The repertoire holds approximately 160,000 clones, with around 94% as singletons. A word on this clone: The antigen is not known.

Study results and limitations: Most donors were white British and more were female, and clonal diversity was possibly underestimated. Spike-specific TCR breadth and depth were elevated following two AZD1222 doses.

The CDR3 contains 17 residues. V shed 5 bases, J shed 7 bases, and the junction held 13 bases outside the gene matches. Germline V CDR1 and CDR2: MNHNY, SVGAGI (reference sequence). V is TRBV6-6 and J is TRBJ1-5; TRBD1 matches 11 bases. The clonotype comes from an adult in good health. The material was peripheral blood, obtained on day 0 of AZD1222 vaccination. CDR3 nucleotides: TGTGCCAGCAGTCACCCCGATGGGACAGGGGGGGGACAGCCCCAGCATTTT. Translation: CASSHPDGTGGGQPQHF.